One and the same sample provided the 26 T cell receptor beta chains below, sequenced in a study of cytomegalovirus exposure and HLA in healthy donors. The PCR was carried out with 60 Vbeta primers and 13 Jbeta primers. Measured with immunoSEQ multiplex PCR; TCRdb has only the in-frame clones, and not every one. The sample has about 160,000 clones, 75% to 85% seen once. Material: PBMCs. These receptor sequences come from a woman aged 45-65 years in good health and CMV-seronegative.

This clone was counted a few times. The rearrangement uses TRBV28 and TRBJ2-7; TRBD1 matches at 8 bases. The CDR3 is 16 amino acids. Germline values: CDR1 MDHEN, CDR2 SYDVKM. Germline trimming cut 6 bases from V and 4 bases from J; bases unmatched to any gene: 14. This chain's CDR3 is CASSGQGPPSPYEQYF. In nucleotides, the CDR3 is TGTGCCAGCAGCGGACAGGGCCCCCCTTCCCCTTACGAGCAGTACTTC.

This clone was recorded once. The chain couples TRBV27 to TRBJ1-1; D unresolved. Germline V lookup: CDR1 MNHEY, CDR2 SMNVEV (reference sequence). CDR3 length: 13 residues. With 6 bases removed from V and 4 bases from J, the gap between germline ends came to 12 bases. CDR3 sequence: CASRLLGATEAFF. The CDR3 DNA sequence: TGTGCCAGCAGACTCCTGGGCGCCACTGAAGCTTTCTTT.

This chain links TRBV6-5 with TRBJ2-2, with unresolved D. The V end was cut by 7 bases, the J end by 0 bases, with 3 bases between. The CDR3 is 12 residues long. CDR1 and CDR2 from the germline V gene are MNHEY and SVGAGI. DNA for the CDR3: TGTGCCAGCAACTCGAACACCGGGGAGCTGTTTTTT. Protein product: CASNSNTGELFF.

V is TRBV19 and J is TRBJ2-7; 8 bases map to TRBD1. The J segment lost 0 bases and the V segment lost 7 bases, leaving 8 bases of the junction unmatched. The V gene's germline CDR1 is LNHDA and CDR2 SQIVND (reference sequence). The CDR3 is 15 amino acids. In nucleotides, the CDR3 is TGTGCCAGTAACGGACAGGGCGCGGGCTCCTACGAGCAGTACTTC. It encodes CASNGQGAGSYEQYF.

The chain couples TRBV11-2 to TRBJ2-1; 11 bases are a match to TRBD1. The CDR3 spans 15 residues. The V gene end was trimmed by 4 bases and the J gene end by 3 bases; junction bases not matched to a gene: 2. Germline CDR1 SGHAT, CDR2 FQNNGV. As DNA, the CDR3 is TGTGCCAGCAGCTCCGGGACAGGGGGCTACAATGAGCAGTTCTTC. This gives the protein CASSSGTGGYNEQFF.

This chain connects TRBV7-6 to TRBJ2-7; tentative D call: TRBD2 (5 bases). This CDR3 is 11 amino acids long. Per the germline V gene, CDR1 is SGHVS and CDR2 is FNYEAQ. The V end was cut by 5 bases, the J end by 6 bases, with 8 bases between. The CDR3 is CASSPGGEQYF. DNA of the CDR3: TGTGCCAGCAGCCCTGGAGGCGAGCAGTACTTC.

In its sample, this clone was seen once. The rearrangement uses TRBV10-3 and TRBJ2-1; possible D gene TRBD1, 6 bases. V lost 8 bases and J 8 bases, leaving 10 bases between the germline ends. The CDR3 sequence is 11 residues long. Germline CDR1 and CDR2: ENHRY and SYGVKD. Here the CDR3 reads CAIEQGDEQFF. The CDR3 DNA is TGTGCCATCGAACAGGGCGATGAGCAGTTCTTC.

With regard to this clone: One junction end does not reproduce the germline sequence, and a read error may be involved. This rearrangement joins TRBV7-2 to TRBJ2-7; 12 bases are a match to TRBD2. Per the germline V gene, CDR1 is SGHTA and CDR2 is FQGNSA. This CDR3 region has 15 residues. The CDR3 DNA is TGTGCCAGCAGCTTAGAGGCCCTAGCGGGAGGGCCTCCGAACTTC. Translating it yields CASSLEALAGGPPNF. Supplemented by reference TRBV7-2 and TRBJ2-7, the full variable domain reads GAGVSQSPSNKVTEKGKDVELRCDPISGHTALYWYRQSLGQGLEFLIYFQGNSAPDKSGLPSDRFSAERTGGSVSTLTIQRTQQEDSAVYLCASSLEALAGGPPNFGPGTRLTVT.

The chain joins TRBV5-1 to TRBJ1-4; D perhaps matches TRBD1 (6 bases). CDR3 length equals 18 residues. The V gene's germline CDR1 is SGHRS and CDR2 YFSETQ. V was trimmed by 2 bases and J by 1 base, leaving 18 bases between them. CDR3 nucleotides: TGCGCCAGCAGCTTAATATCCGGGACAACCTTAACTAATGAAAAACTGTTTTTT. Amino acids: CASSLISGTTLTNEKLFF.

The chain joins TRBV5-1 to TRBJ2-5; tentative D call: TRBD1 (6 bases). Judging by the DNA end, TRBJ2-7 fits better; the J call may be wrong. The CDR3 is 14 amino acids. Germline lookup yields CDR1 SGHRS and CDR2 YFSETQ. The CDR3 coding sequence is TGCGCCAGCAGCTTGACCAGGGGTCCAGACGAGCAGTACTTC. Translated, it gives CASSLTRGPDEQYF.

This chain links TRBV28 with TRBJ2-5, with D maybe TRBD2 (6 bases). This CDR3 comprises 14 residues. CDR1 MDHEN and CDR2 SYDVKM come from the germline V gene. Trimming took off 5 bases at V and 2 bases at J, with 12 bases between the two ends. This chain's CDR3 is CASSVRRGQETQYF. CDR3 nucleotide sequence: TGTGCCAGCAGTGTGCGGCGGGGTCAAGAGACCCAGTACTTC. The variable domain in full, completed from reference TRBV28 and TRBJ2-5, reads DVKVTQSSRYLVKRTGEKVFLECVQDMDHENMFWYRQDPGLGLRLIYFSYDVKMKEKGDIPEGYSVSREKKERFSLILESASTNQTSMYLCASSVRRGQETQYFGPGTRLLVL.

The J gene is TRBJ1-6, the V gene TRBV5-4; D unclear. Per the germline V gene, CDR1 is SGHNT and CDR2 is YYREEE (reference sequence). The CDR3 is made up of 15 amino acids. Trimming shortened V by 2 bases and J by 0 bases, and 6 bases separated the two germline ends. The CDR3 DNA follows: TGTGCCAGCAGCTTACAGAGCTCCTATAATTCACCCCTCCACTTT. This codes for CASSLQSSYNSPLHF. The full variable domain, in which reference TRBV5-4 and TRBJ1-6 provide the parts outside the CDR3, is ETGVTQSPTHLIKTRGQQVTLRCSSQSGHNTVSWYQQALGQGPQFIFQYYREEENGRGNFPPRFSGLQFPNYSSELNVNALELDDSALYLCASSLQSSYNSPLHFGNGTRLTVT.

The chain joins TRBV27 to TRBJ1-1, with D possibly matching TRBD1 (5 bases). Germline assignment: CDR1 MNHEY and CDR2 SMNVEV (reference sequence). The germline V and J ends were trimmed by 6 bases and 4 bases, with 12 bases remaining between them. The CDR3 consists of 13 residues. The CDR3 nucleotides are TGTGCCAGCAGCCCCATGGGGGGCACTGAAGCTTTCTTT. Protein product: CASSPMGGTEAFF.

The chain is built from TRBV6-1 and TRBJ1-1; the match to TRBD1 covers 7 bases. J was trimmed by 13 bases and V by 5 bases; bases with no gene match: 7. Germline assignment: CDR1 MNHNS and CDR2 SASEGT. The CDR3 is made up of 11 amino acids. The CDR3 reads CASSFSGGGFF. CDR3 DNA: TGTGCCAGCAGTTTTTCAGGGGGAGGTTTCTTT.

In DNA, the CDR3 is TGTGCCTGTCTATCACAGGGGACTGAAGCTTTCTTT. The encoded protein is CACLSQGTEAFF. The rearrangement links TRBV30 to TRBJ1-1, with 7 bases that match TRBD1. Germline V gene sequence: CDR1 GTSNPN, CDR2 SVGIG (reference sequence). The trim removed 6 bases at V and 5 bases at J, leaving 6 bases unmatched. The CDR3 totals 12 residues.

The chain joins TRBV23-1 to TRBJ2-5; maybe TRBD2 (7 bases). TRBV23-1 is filed as an ORF, its function uncertain. CDR3 length: 17 residues. V lost 4 bases to trimming and J lost 6 bases, with 24 bases between them. The CDR3 DNA is TGCGCCAGCAGTCCTGGGAGGGGGGTTACTGGTTTGCAGACCCAGTACTTC. Residues: CASSPGRGVTGLQTQYF.

The chain couples TRBV11-2 to TRBJ1-5; D possibly corresponds to TRBD1 (5 bases). The V and J ends lost 0 bases and 5 bases respectively, with 8 bases between them. Germline V gives CDR1 SGHAT, CDR2 FQNNGV. This CDR3 contains 14 residues. The CDR3 bases are TGTGCCAGCAGCTTAGATTTAGGGGATCAGCCCCAGCATTTT. It codes for CASSLDLGDQPQHF.

The chain uses TRBV5-6 and TRBJ1-2; no firm D call. V lost 3 bases and J lost 6, with 15 bases in between. This CDR3 has 14 amino acids. CDR1 is SGHDT, CDR2 YYEEEE, per germline. CDR3 loop: CASSSRRRVHGYTF. In nucleotides, the CDR3 is TGTGCCAGCAGCTCTCGCAGGAGGGTGCATGGCTACACCTTC.

The V and J genes are TRBV5-1 and TRBJ2-1; the D is unclear. In germline, CDR1 is SGHRS, CDR2 YFSETQ. This CDR3 has 14 residues. Between the trimmed V and J ends, which lost 0 bases and 9 bases, there was a span of 13 bases. The CDR3 protein is CASSLGRKDGEQFF. CDR3 nucleotides: TGCGCCAGCAGCTTGGGCAGGAAAGACGGTGAGCAGTTCTTC.

Written as DNA, the CDR3 is TGCGCCAGCAGCTTGGGGGACAGCTACACCGGGGAGCTGTTTTTT. Translating it yields CASSLGDSYTGELFF. This sequence joins TRBV5-1 and TRBJ2-2, with 7 bases matching TRBD1. From germline, CDR1 is SGHRS and CDR2 YFSETQ. V shed 0 bases and J 3 bases; nucleotides not matched to a gene: 2. The CDR3 has 15 residues.

The chain employs TRBV29-1 and TRBJ1-4; 7 nucleotides align to TRBD1. This CDR3 is built from 13 residues. Germline V gene lookup returns CDR1 SQVTM and CDR2 ANQGSEA. V lost 6 bases, J lost 3 bases, and 4 bases stayed unmatched. CDR3 loop: CSVTTGSNEKLFF. The CDR3 region has the DNA TGCAGCGTCACGACAGGGTCTAATGAAAAACTGTTTTTT.

V and J are TRBV25-1 and TRBJ1-2; a possible D gene is TRBD1 (5 bases). V dropped 8 bases and J dropped 0 bases, with 13 bases sitting between them. Germline CDR1 MGHDK, CDR2 SYGVNS. The CDR3 is 14 amino acids. CDR3 nucleotide sequence: TGTGCCAGCTGGGGGGGAAAGCCTAACTATGGCTACACCTTC. It yields the protein CASWGGKPNYGYTF.

V is TRBV7-4 and J is TRBJ1-5, with a tentative D call TRBD1 (5 bases). Germline V gives CDR1 SGHVT, CDR2 SQSDAQ. The germline V and J ends were trimmed by 1 base and 5 bases, with 9 bases remaining between them. The CDR3 contains 14 residues. CDR3 coding DNA: TGTGCCAGCAGCTTAGGGACACCTGATCAGCCCCAGCATTTT. This sequence encodes CASSLGTPDQPQHF. Combining the CDR3 with reference TRBV7-4 and TRBJ1-5 gives the whole variable domain GAGVSQSPRYKVAKRGRDVALRCDSISGHVTLYWYRQTLGQGSEVLTYSQSDAQRDKSGRPSGRFSAERPERSVSTLKIQRTEQGDSAVYLCASSLGTPDQPQHFGDGTRLSIL.

The chain links TRBV5-8 to TRBJ1-1, with TRBD1 identical over 7 bases. Trimming removed 0 bases from V and 10 bases from J; junction bases left unmatched: 15. Germline CDR1 reads SGHTS; CDR2 reads YDEGEE. The length of the CDR3 is 16 residues. CDR3 nucleotide sequence: TGTGCCAGCAGCTTGGTGTTCGGGACAGATCTGAAGGGAGCTTTCTTT. Its protein is CASSLVFGTDLKGAFF. Combining the CDR3 with reference TRBV5-8 and TRBJ1-1 gives the whole variable domain EAGVTQSPTHLIKTRGQQATLRCSPISGHTSVYWYQQALGLGLQFLLWYDEGEERNRGNFPPRFSGRQFPNYSSELNVNALELEDSALYLCASSLVFGTDLKGAFFGQGTRLTVV.

The V call is TRBV29-1, the J call TRBJ2-3, with TRBD1 matching over 10 bases. Germline assignment: CDR1 SQVTM and CDR2 ANQGSEA. The V segment lost 6 bases and the J segment 3 bases; nucleotides outside the gene matches: 6. The CDR3 has 14 residues. CDR3 amino acids: CSVSGQGGTDTQYF. Written as DNA, the CDR3 is TGCAGCGTGTCTGGACAGGGGGGAACAGATACGCAGTATTTT.

The chain combines TRBV7-9 with TRBJ1-2; D perhaps matches TRBD1 (6 bases). The CDR3 runs to 13 residues. V lost 6 bases and J 4 bases, leaving 12 bases between the germline ends. Germline values: CDR1 SEHNR, CDR2 FQNEAQ (reference sequence). The CDR3 loop is CASRHGQSYGYTF. DNA of the CDR3: TGTGCCAGCAGACACGGACAGAGCTATGGCTACACCTTC.